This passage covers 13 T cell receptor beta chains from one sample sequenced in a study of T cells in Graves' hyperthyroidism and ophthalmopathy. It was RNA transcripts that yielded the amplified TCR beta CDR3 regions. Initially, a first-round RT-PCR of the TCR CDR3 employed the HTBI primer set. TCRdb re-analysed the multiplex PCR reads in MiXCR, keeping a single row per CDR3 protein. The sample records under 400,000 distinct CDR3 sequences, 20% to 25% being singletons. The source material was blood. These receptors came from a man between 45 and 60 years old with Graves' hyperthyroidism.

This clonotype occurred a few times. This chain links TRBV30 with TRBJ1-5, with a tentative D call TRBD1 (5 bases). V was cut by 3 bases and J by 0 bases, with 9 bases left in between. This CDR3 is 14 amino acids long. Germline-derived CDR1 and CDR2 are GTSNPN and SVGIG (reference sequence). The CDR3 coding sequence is TGTGCCTGGAGCCAGGGATATAGCAATCAGCCCCAGCATTTT. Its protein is CAWSQGYSNQPQHF.

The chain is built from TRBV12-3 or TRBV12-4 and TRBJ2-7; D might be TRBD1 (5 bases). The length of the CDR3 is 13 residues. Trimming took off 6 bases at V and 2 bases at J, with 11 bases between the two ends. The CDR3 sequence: CASSPTVPYEQYF. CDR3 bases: TGTGCCAGCAGCCCGACAGTGCCCTACGAGCAGTACTTC.

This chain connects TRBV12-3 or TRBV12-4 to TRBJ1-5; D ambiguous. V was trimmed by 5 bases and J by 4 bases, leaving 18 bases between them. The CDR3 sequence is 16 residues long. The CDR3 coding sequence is TGTGCCAGCAGTCCTAACCTAGGCTCTTCGAATCAGCCCCAGCATTTT. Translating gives CASSPNLGSSNQPQHF.

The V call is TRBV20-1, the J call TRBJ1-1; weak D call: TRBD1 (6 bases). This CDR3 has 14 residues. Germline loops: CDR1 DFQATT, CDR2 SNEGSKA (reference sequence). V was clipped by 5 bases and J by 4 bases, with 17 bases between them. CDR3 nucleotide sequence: TGCAGTGCTTCAAGAACAGGGAGGGGCACTGAAGCTTTCTTT. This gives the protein CSASRTGRGTEAFF.

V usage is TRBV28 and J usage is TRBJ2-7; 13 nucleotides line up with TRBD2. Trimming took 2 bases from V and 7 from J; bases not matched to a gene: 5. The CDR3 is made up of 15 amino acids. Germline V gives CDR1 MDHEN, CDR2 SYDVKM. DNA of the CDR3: TGTGCCAGCAGTTTAAGGGGACTAGCGGGATGGGAGCAGTACTTC. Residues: CASSLRGLAGWEQYF. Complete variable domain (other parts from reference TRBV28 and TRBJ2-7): DVKVTQSSRYLVKRTGEKVFLECVQDMDHENMFWYRQDPGLGLRLIYFSYDVKMKEKGDIPEGYSVSREKKERFSLILESASTNQTSMYLCASSLRGLAGWEQYFGPGTRLTVT.

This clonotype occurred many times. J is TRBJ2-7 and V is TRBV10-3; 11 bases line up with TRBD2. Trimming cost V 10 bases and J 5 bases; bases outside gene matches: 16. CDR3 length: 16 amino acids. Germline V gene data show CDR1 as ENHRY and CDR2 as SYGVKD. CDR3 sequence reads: CATAMGQLAGDDEQYF. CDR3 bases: TGTGCCACTGCGATGGGACAACTAGCGGGAGACGACGAGCAGTACTTC.

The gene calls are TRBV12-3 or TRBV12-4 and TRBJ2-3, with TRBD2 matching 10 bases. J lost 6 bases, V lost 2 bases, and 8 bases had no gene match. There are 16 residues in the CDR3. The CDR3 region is CASSLTPSGSSDTQYF. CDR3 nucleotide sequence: TGTGCCAGCAGTTTAACCCCTAGCGGGAGCTCCGATACGCAGTATTTT.

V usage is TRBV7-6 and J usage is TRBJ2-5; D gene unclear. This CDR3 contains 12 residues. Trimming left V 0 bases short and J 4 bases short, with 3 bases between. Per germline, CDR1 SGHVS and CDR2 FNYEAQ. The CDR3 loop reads CASSLAAETQYF. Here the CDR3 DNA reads TGTGCCAGCAGCTTAGCGGCAGAGACCCAGTACTTC.

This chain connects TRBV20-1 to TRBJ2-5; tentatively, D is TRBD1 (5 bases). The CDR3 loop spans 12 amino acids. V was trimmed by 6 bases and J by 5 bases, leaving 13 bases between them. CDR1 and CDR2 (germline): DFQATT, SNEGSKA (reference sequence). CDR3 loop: CSARTSRETQYF. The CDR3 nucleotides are TGCAGTGCCAGGACATCCCGGGAGACCCAGTACTTC.

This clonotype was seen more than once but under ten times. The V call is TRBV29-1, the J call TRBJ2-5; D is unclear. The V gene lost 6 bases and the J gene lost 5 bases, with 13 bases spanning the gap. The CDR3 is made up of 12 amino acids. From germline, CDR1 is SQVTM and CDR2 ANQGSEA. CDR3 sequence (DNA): TGCAGCGTCCTGACCCTGTGGGAGACCCAGTACTTC. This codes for CSVLTLWETQYF.

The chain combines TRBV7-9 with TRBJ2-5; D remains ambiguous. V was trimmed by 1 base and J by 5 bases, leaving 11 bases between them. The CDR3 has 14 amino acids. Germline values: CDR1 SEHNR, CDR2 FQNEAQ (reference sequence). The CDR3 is CASSLGLMRETQYF. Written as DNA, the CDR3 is TGTGCCAGCAGCTTAGGGCTAATGAGGGAGACCCAGTACTTC.

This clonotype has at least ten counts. The CDR3 loop is CATSGWDANNEQFF. The CDR3 DNA is TGTGCCACCAGTGGGTGGGATGCGAACAATGAGCAGTTCTTC. The chain carries TRBV24-1 and TRBJ2-1; D is undetermined. Looked up from germline, CDR1 is KGHDR and CDR2 is SFDVKD. CDR3 size: 14 residues. Trimming took 5 bases from V and 5 from J, leaving 12 bases between them.

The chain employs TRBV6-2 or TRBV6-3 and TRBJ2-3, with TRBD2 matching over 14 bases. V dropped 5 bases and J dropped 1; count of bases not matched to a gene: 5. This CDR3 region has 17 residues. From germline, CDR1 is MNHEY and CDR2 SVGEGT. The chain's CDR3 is CASSQSGLAGGTDTQYF. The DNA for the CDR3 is TGTGCCAGCAGTCAATCGGGACTAGCGGGGGGCACAGATACGCAGTATTTT.